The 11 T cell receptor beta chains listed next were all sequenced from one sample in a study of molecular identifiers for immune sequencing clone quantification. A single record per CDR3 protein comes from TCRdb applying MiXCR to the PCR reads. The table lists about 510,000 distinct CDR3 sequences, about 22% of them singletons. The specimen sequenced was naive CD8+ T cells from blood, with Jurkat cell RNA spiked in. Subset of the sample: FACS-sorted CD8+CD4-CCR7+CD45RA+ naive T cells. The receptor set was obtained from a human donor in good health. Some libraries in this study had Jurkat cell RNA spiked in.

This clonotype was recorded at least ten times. The CDR3 loop reads CSVEDLENTEAFF. The CDR3 coding sequence is TGCAGCGTTGAAGATCTTGAGAACACTGAAGCTTTCTTT. This rearrangement joins TRBV29-1 to TRBJ1-1; D remains ambiguous. Trimming removed 0 bases from V and 1 base from J, with 6 bases in between. The CDR3 sequence is 13 residues long. Germline values: CDR1 SQVTM, CDR2 ANQGSEA.

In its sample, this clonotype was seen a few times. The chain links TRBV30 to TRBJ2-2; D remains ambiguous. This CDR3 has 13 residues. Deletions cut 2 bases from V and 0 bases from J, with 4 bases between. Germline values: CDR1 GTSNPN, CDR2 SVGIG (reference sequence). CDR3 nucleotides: TGTGCCTGGAGTTGGGCGAACACCGGGGAGCTGTTTTTT. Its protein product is CAWSWANTGELFF.

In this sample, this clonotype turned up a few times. This chain's CDR3 is CASSELVTYSGGLTDTQYF. As DNA, the CDR3 is TGTGCCAGCAGCGAGCTGGTAACTTATAGCGGGGGGTTGACAGATACGCAGTATTTT. This chain connects TRBV7-8 to TRBJ2-3, with TRBD2 identical over 10 bases. CDR1 is SGHVS and CDR2 is FQNEAQ in the germline V gene. The CDR3 is 19 amino acids. J gave up 3 bases and V 5 bases, and 17 bases lay outside the gene matches.

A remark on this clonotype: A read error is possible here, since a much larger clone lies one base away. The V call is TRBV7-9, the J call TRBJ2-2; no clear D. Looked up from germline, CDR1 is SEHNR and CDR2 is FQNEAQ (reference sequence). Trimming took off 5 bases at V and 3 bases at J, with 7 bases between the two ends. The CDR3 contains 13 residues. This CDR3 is CASSRVYTGELFF. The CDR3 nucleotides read TGTGCCAGCAGCCGGGTTTACACCGGGGAGCTGTTTTTT.

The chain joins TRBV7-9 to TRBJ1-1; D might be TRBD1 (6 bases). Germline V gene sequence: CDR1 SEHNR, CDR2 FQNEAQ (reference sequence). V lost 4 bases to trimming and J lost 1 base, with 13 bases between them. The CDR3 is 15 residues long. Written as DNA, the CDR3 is TGTGCCAGCAGCTCCGCGGCGACAGGGAACACTGAAGCTTTCTTT. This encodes CASSSAATGNTEAFF.

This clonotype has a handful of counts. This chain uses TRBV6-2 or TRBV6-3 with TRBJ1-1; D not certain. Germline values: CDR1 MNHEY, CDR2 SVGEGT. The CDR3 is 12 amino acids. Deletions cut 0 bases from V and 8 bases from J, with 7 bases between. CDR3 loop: CASSYSYGEAFF. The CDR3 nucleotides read TGTGCCAGCAGTTACTCGTACGGGGAAGCTTTCTTT.

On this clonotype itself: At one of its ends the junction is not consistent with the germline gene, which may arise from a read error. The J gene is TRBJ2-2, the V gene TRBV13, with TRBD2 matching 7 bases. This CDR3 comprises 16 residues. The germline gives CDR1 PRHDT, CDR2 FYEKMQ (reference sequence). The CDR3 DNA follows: TGTGCCAGCAGCTTAGCGGGGAGGGCGAACGCCGGGGAGCTGTTTTTT. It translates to CASSLAGRANAGELFF.

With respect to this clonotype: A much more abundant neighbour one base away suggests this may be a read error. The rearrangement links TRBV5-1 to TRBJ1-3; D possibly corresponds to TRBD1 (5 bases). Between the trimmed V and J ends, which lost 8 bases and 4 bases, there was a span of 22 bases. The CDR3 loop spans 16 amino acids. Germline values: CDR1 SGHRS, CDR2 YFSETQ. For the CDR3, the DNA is TGCGCCAGTCCCCGGAGGCAGGGTGGAAGGGGAAACACCATATATTTT. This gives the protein CASPRRQGGRGNTIYF. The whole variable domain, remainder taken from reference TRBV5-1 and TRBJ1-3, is KAGVTQTPRYLIKTRGQQVTLSCSPISGHRSVSWYQQTPGQGLQFLFEYFSETQRNKGNFPGRFSGRQFSNSRSEMNVSTLELGDSALYLCASPRRQGGRGNTIYFGEGSWLTVV.

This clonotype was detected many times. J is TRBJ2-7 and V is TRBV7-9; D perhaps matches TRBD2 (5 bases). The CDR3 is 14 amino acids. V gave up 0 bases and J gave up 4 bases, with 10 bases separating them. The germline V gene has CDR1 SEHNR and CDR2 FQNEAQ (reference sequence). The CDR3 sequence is CASSLAGVRYEQYF. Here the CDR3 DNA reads TGTGCCAGCAGCTTAGCGGGAGTGCGGTACGAGCAGTACTTC.

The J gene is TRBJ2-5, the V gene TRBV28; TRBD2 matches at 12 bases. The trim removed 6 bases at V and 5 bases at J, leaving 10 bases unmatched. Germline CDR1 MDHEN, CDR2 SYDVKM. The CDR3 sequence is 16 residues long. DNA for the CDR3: TGTGCCAGCAGCGACTCAAAAGGACTAGCGGGGGAGACCCAGTACTTC. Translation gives CASSDSKGLAGETQYF.

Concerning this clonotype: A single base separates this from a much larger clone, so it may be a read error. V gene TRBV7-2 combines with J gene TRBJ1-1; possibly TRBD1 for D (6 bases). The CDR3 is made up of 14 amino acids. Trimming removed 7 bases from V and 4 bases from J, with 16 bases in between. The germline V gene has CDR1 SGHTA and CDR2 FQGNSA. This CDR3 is CASKEGGPTTEAFF. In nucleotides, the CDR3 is TGTGCCAGCAAGGAGGGGGGCCCCACCACTGAAGCTTTCTTT.